The 8 T cell receptor beta chains below were found in one sample sequenced in a study of T cell responses to AZD1222 COVID-19 vaccine. The table came from immunoSEQ multiplex PCR; TCRdb's copy has only in-frame clones and leaves some out. Among 150,000 to 200,000 clones listed, approximately 90% were seen once. The sample consisted of peripheral blood, taken 28 days after the second AZD1222 dose. The receptors shown here come from an adult who received the AZD1222 COVID-19 vaccine.

The J gene is TRBJ2-1, the V gene TRBV11-3; the match to TRBD1 covers 10 bases. J was trimmed by 6 bases and V by 5 bases; bases with no gene match: 7. The germline V gene has CDR1 SGHNT and CDR2 YENEEA. The CDR3 is 15 residues long. The CDR3 spells CASSAGTGESNEQFF. The CDR3 DNA is TGTGCCAGCAGCGCCGGGACAGGGGAAAGCAATGAGCAGTTCTTC.

The gene calls are TRBV2 and TRBJ2-1; D call uncertain. CDR3 size: 12 residues. The germline V gene encodes CDR1 SNHLY and CDR2 FYNNEI. Trimming left V 2 bases short and J 9 bases short, with 8 bases between. CDR3 protein: CASSEIGTEQFF. CDR3 bases: TGTGCCAGCAGTGAAATAGGTACTGAGCAGTTCTTC.

This rearrangement joins TRBV11-2 to TRBJ2-2; D is unresolved. Per the germline V gene, CDR1 is SGHAT and CDR2 is FQNNGV. The CDR3 sequence is 15 residues long. V lost 3 bases, J lost 6 bases, and 14 bases lay in between. CDR3 DNA: TGTGCCAGCAGCTTTTTTTCTAACGTGGCCGGGGAGCTGTTTTTT. This gives the protein CASSFFSNVAGELFF.

The CDR3 sequence is CASSYRVSNTEAFF. CDR3 sequence (DNA): TGTGCCAGCAGTTACAGGGTCTCGAACACTGAAGCTTTCTTT. This chain links TRBV6-2 or TRBV6-3 with TRBJ1-1; no firm D call. CDR1 is MNHEY and CDR2 is SVGEGT in the germline V gene. The CDR3 is made up of 14 amino acids. Between the trimmed V and J ends, which lost 2 bases and 1 base, there was a span of 8 bases.

The chain recombines TRBV2 with TRBJ1-5; 7 positions match TRBD1. Per the germline V gene, CDR1 is SNHLY and CDR2 is FYNNEI. Trimming removed 6 bases from V and 4 bases from J; junction bases left unmatched: 6. The CDR3 has 14 amino acids. The CDR3 sequence: CASSRTGRNQPQHF. DNA for the CDR3: TGTGCCAGCAGCCGGACAGGTCGGAATCAGCCCCAGCATTTT.

Written as DNA, the CDR3 is TGTGCCAGCAGCTTAAATGGGCGGGCGTGGTATGGCTACACCTTC. This gives the protein CASSLNGRAWYGYTF. The chain has TRBV11-2 and TRBJ1-2; no clear D. Trimming cost V 2 bases and J 5 bases, with 15 bases left between them. Germline V gene data show CDR1 as SGHAT and CDR2 as FQNNGV. CDR3 size: 15 residues.

The rearrangement links TRBV6-5 to TRBJ1-5; a weak D match, TRBD1 (6 bases). This CDR3 comprises 15 residues. Trimming left V 6 bases short and J 2 bases short, with 14 bases between. Germline assignment: CDR1 MNHEY and CDR2 SVGAGI. CDR3 nucleotide sequence: TGTGCCAGCAGACAGACAGGAGAGGGCAATCAGCCCCAGCATTTT. Protein sequence: CASRQTGEGNQPQHF.

The chain combines TRBV19 with TRBJ1-2; D may be TRBD1 (5 bases). In germline, CDR1 is LNHDA, CDR2 SQIVND (reference sequence). V was cut by 3 bases and J by 4 bases, with 12 bases left in between. The CDR3 contains 14 residues. CDR3 DNA sequence: TGTGCCAGTAGTATGGGGCAGCCTTTCTATGGCTACACCTTC. Protein: CASSMGQPFYGYTF. Supplemented by reference TRBV19 and TRBJ1-2, the full variable domain reads DGGITQSPKYLFRKEGQNVTLSCEQNLNHDAMYWYRQDPGQGLRLIYYSQIVNDFQKGDIAEGYSVSREKKESFPLTVTSAQKNPTAFYLCASSMGQPFYGYTFGSGTRLTVV.